These 24 T cell receptor beta chains were sequenced from one sample in a study of cytomegalovirus exposure and HLA in healthy donors. 60 Vbeta and 13 Jbeta primers were used in PCR. Sequencing used immunoSEQ multiplex PCR; TCRdb keeps in-frame clones, though not all of them. The sample lists 250,000 to 350,000 clones; around two thirds were seen once. Sample: PBMCs. All receptors come from a female donor in good health and CMV-seronegative.

The CDR3 nucleotides are TGTGCCAGCAGTTACTCCAGGGGGCAGGGGTATGGCTACACCTTC. Protein: CASSYSRGQGYGYTF. This chain uses TRBV6-5 with TRBJ1-2; 8 nucleotides align to TRBD1. V was pared by 0 bases and J by 5 bases, with 5 bases of the junction left unmatched. Germline V gene sequence: CDR1 MNHEY, CDR2 SVGAGI. There are 15 residues in the CDR3.

The V call is TRBV28, the J call TRBJ2-1, with TRBD2 as a possible D gene (6 bases). The CDR3 is 15 residues long. Germline lookup yields CDR1 MDHEN and CDR2 SYDVKM. V was shortened by 3 bases and J by 3 bases, with 12 bases between the two germline ends. In DNA, the CDR3 is TGTGCCAGCAGTTTCATCGGGAGAGTCTACAATGAGCAGTTCTTC. Amino acid sequence: CASSFIGRVYNEQFF. The full variable domain, its missing parts supplied by reference TRBV28 and TRBJ2-1, is DVKVTQSSRYLVKRTGEKVFLECVQDMDHENMFWYRQDPGLGLRLIYFSYDVKMKEKGDIPEGYSVSREKKERFSLILESASTNQTSMYLCASSFIGRVYNEQFFGPGTRLTVL.

To note about this clone: The same CDR3 is also encoded by other DNA sequences in this sample. V and J are TRBV5-1 and TRBJ2-7, with D possibly matching TRBD2 (6 bases). Trimming left V 0 bases short and J 1 base short, with 8 bases between. Germline values: CDR1 SGHRS, CDR2 YFSETQ. This CDR3 contains 14 residues. The CDR3 region is CASSLAGGSYEQYF. The CDR3 nucleotides are TGCGCCAGCAGCTTGGCCGGGGGATCCTACGAGCAGTACTTC.

This chain connects TRBV20-1 to TRBJ1-2; D perhaps matches TRBD1 (6 bases). The CDR3 totals 11 residues. Germline V CDR1 and CDR2: DFQATT, SNEGSKA (reference sequence). V was pared by 2 bases and J by 14 bases, with 15 bases between. For the CDR3, the DNA is TGCAGTGCTAGACCTAACAGGGAACAAACCTTC. It encodes CSARPNREQTF.

This chain uses TRBV7-2 with TRBJ2-7, with TRBD1 as a possible D gene (5 bases). Trimming took off 5 bases at V and 4 bases at J, with 12 bases between the two ends. Germline V CDR1 and CDR2: SGHTA, FQGNSA. The CDR3 length is 13 residues. In DNA form, the CDR3 reads TGTGCCAGCAGCACCTATTCAGGGTACGAGCAGTACTTC. Translated: CASSTYSGYEQYF.

The rearrangement uses TRBV28 and TRBJ2-1; 10 nucleotides match TRBD2. The CDR3 totals 16 residues. With V trimmed by 8 bases and J by 4 bases, 11 bases remained unmatched. Germline CDR1 and CDR2: MDHEN and SYDVKM. DNA of the CDR3: TGTGCCAGCCTGGGGGGGTCTAGCGGGAGTTACAATGAGCAGTTCTTC. Protein: CASLGGSSGSYNEQFF.

This clone was found once. The chain couples TRBV5-1 to TRBJ2-5; 7 bases are shared with TRBD1. V shed 0 bases and J 5 bases; nucleotides not matched to a gene: 10. The germline gives CDR1 SGHRS, CDR2 YFSETQ. The CDR3 consists of 16 residues. This CDR3 is CASSLAVKGALETQYF. The CDR3 DNA reads as TGCGCCAGCAGCTTGGCAGTAAAGGGGGCCCTGGAGACCCAGTACTTC.

The chain uses TRBV28 and TRBJ2-7; 7 nucleotides line up with TRBD1. Unmatched junction bases numbered 7, after V lost 5 bases and J lost 3 bases. The CDR3 loop spans 14 amino acids. Germline loops: CDR1 MDHEN, CDR2 SYDVKM. Here the CDR3 DNA reads TGTGCCAGCAGTGCGACAGGGTGGGTCTACGAGCAGTACTTC. It translates to CASSATGWVYEQYF.

This clone was counted only a few times. The V call is TRBV12-5, the J call TRBJ2-1; weak D call: TRBD1 (6 bases). This CDR3 is built from 15 residues. Trimming removed 6 bases at V and 5 bases at J, with 17 bases between. Germline CDR1 reads LGHNT; CDR2 reads FRNRAP. DNA for the CDR3: TGTGCTAGTGGACTCGGGACAAACTGGAACAATGAGCAGTTCTTC. Its protein is CASGLGTNWNNEQFF.

J is TRBJ2-2 and V is TRBV6-1; TRBD2 might be the D (6 bases). V lost 8 bases, J lost 6 bases, and 19 bases lay in between. CDR3 length: 15 residues. Germline CDR1 and CDR2: MNHNS and SASEGT. The CDR3 region has the DNA TGTGCCAGCGGTCTGACTAGTAGGTCCCCCGGGGAGCTGTTTTTT. It encodes CASGLTSRSPGELFF.

As regards this clone: At one end the junction does not follow the germline gene, possibly because of a read error. The chain employs TRBV19 and TRBJ2-1, with 11 bases fitting TRBD2. CDR3 length equals 12 residues. Germline CDR1 is LNHDA and CDR2 is SQIVND (reference sequence). The CDR3 region is CASSPGLAAFIF. Here the CDR3 DNA reads TGTGCCAGTAGCCCGGGACTAGCGGCCTTCATCTTC.

In regard to this clone: Other nucleotide sequences from this sample produce the same CDR3. The V gene is TRBV5-4, the J gene TRBJ2-3; D is perhaps TRBD2 (6 bases). From germline, CDR1 is SGHNT and CDR2 YYREEE (reference sequence). Trimming pared 0 bases from V and 0 bases from J, leaving 8 bases between. This CDR3 comprises 15 residues. The CDR3 protein is CASSLGLASTDTQYF. CDR3 in DNA: TGTGCCAGCAGCTTGGGTCTAGCGAGCACAGATACGCAGTATTTT. Full variable domain (missing parts from reference TRBV5-4 and TRBJ2-3): ETGVTQSPTHLIKTRGQQVTLRCSSQSGHNTVSWYQQALGQGPQFIFQYYREEENGRGNFPPRFSGLQFPNYSSELNVNALELDDSALYLCASSLGLASTDTQYFGPGTRLTVL.

The chain combines TRBV5-4 with TRBJ2-2; maybe TRBD1 (6 bases). CDR3 length: 14 residues. Germline loops: CDR1 SGHNT, CDR2 YYREEE (reference sequence). V lost 4 bases to trimming and J lost 7 bases, with 14 bases between them. CDR3 loop: CASSPDRFDGELFF. CDR3 nucleotide sequence: TGTGCCAGCAGCCCTGACAGGTTCGACGGGGAGCTGTTTTTT.

As for this clone: Other DNA sequences within the sample encode an identical CDR3. The chain carries TRBV18 and TRBJ1-1; possible D gene TRBD1, 5 bases. This CDR3 region has 13 residues. Trimming took 6 bases from V and 1 from J, leaving 9 bases between them. Germline CDR1 and CDR2: KGHSH and LQKENI. In DNA, the CDR3 is TGTGCCAGCTCCACGGGGGAGAACACTGAAGCTTTCTTT. Protein product: CASSTGENTEAFF.

The V and J genes are TRBV25-1 and TRBJ2-1; maybe TRBD1 (6 bases). Germline V gene sequence: CDR1 MGHDK, CDR2 SYGVNS. The ends were cut back, 5 bases at V and 4 bases at J, with 9 bases in the middle. The CDR3 runs 13 residues. For the CDR3, the DNA is TGTGCCAGCAGTTCCGACAGGTACAATGAGCAGTTCTTC. Protein sequence: CASSSDRYNEQFF.

This clone occurred a few times. The CDR3 nucleotides are TGCGCCAGCAGCACACCGAGGACTAGCGGGATGTACAATGAGCAGTTCTTC. This encodes CASSTPRTSGMYNEQFF. The V and J genes are TRBV5-1 and TRBJ2-1; 12 positions match TRBD2. The length of the CDR3 is 17 residues. Germline V gene lookup returns CDR1 SGHRS and CDR2 YFSETQ. V shed 4 bases and J 4 bases; nucleotides not matched to a gene: 9.

This clone showed up just a few times. The chain has TRBV2 and TRBJ1-5; tentatively, D is TRBD1 (5 bases). The V gene lost 1 base and the J gene lost 5 bases, with 9 bases spanning the gap. Germline V gene sequence: CDR1 SNHLY, CDR2 FYNNEI. The CDR3 sequence is 14 residues long. CDR3 loop: CASSEGRDDQPQHF. DNA for the CDR3: TGTGCCAGCAGTGAAGGGAGGGACGATCAGCCCCAGCATTTT. The variable domain in full, completed from reference TRBV2 and TRBJ1-5, reads EPEVTQTPSHQVTQMGQEVILRCVPISNHLYFYWYRQILGQKVEFLVSFYNNEISEKSEIFDDQFSVERPDGSNFTLKIRSTKLEDSAMYFCASSEGRDDQPQHFGDGTRLSIL.

In DNA form, the CDR3 reads TGTGCCAGCAGTTCGCTAGCGGGAGAGAGGTACGAGCAGTACTTC. Translation: CASSSLAGERYEQYF. The chain carries TRBV27 and TRBJ2-7, with 10 bases identical to TRBD2. CDR1 and CDR2 (germline): MNHEY, SMNVEV (reference sequence). The CDR3 is made up of 15 amino acids. V gave up 4 bases and J gave up 4 bases; unmatched junction bases: 7.

The V call is TRBV5-1, the J call TRBJ2-7; perhaps TRBD2 as D (6 bases). The V gene lost 5 bases and the J gene lost 1 base, with 16 bases spanning the gap. Per the germline V gene, CDR1 is SGHRS and CDR2 is YFSETQ. This CDR3 has 15 residues. CDR3 DNA: TGCGCCAGCAGGAGAACCGGGACTTCTTCCTACGAGCAGTACTTC. Translated: CASRRTGTSSYEQYF.

The chain combines TRBV29-1 with TRBJ1-1; 9 bases line up with TRBD1. Germline V gives CDR1 SQVTM, CDR2 ANQGSEA. The CDR3 length is 16 residues. With 1 base clipped from V and 3 bases from J, the junction kept 9 bases outside the gene matches. In DNA form, the CDR3 reads TGCAGCGTTGAAGTTCCCGGACAGGGGATGTACACTGAAGCTTTCTTT. It is translated as CSVEVPGQGMYTEAFF.

The genes are TRBV2 and TRBJ1-4; D gene ambiguous. The CDR3 loop spans 13 amino acids. The germline V and J ends were trimmed by 4 bases and 7 bases, with 10 bases remaining between them. CDR1 and CDR2 (germline): SNHLY, FYNNEI. The CDR3 DNA reads TGTGCCAGCAGTGGAGGGCTCGGTGAAAAACTGTTTTTT. Its protein is CASSGGLGEKLFF.

The V call is TRBV9, the J call TRBJ2-1; TRBD2 might be the D (6 bases). The V end lost 2 bases, the J end lost 1 base, and 10 bases lay between the germline ends. Per the germline V gene, CDR1 is SGDLS and CDR2 is YYNGEE. The CDR3 has 15 amino acids. The CDR3 coding sequence is TGTGCCAGCAGCGTCGGGGGTTTTTCCTACAATGAGCAGTTCTTC. Amino acid sequence: CASSVGGFSYNEQFF.

The chain has TRBV28 and TRBJ2-1; D call uncertain. This CDR3 is built from 11 residues. V was shortened by 2 bases and J by 9 bases, with 5 bases between the two germline ends. Germline lookup yields CDR1 MDHEN and CDR2 SYDVKM. The CDR3, as DNA: TGTGCCAGCAGTTTAGAACTTGAGCAGTTCTTC. Residues: CASSLELEQFF.

V is TRBV29-1 and J is TRBJ1-3; 8 positions match TRBD1. The CDR3 is 11 amino acids. With V trimmed by 2 bases and J by 14 bases, 5 bases remained unmatched. The V gene's germline CDR1 is SQVTM and CDR2 ANQGSEA. DNA for the CDR3: TGCAGCGTTGAACGACAGGGGTGGTTATATTTT. Translating gives CSVERQGWLYF. The full variable domain, its missing parts supplied by reference TRBV29-1 and TRBJ1-3, is SAVISQKPSRDICQRGTSLTIQCQVDSQVTMMFWYRQQPGQSLTLIATANQGSEATYESGFVIDKFPISRPNLTFSTLTVSNMSPEDSSIYLCSVERQGWLYFGEGSWLTVV.